Sequencing of this T cell receptor (beta chain) was carried out in a study of OX40 agonist ivuxolimab in advanced cancers. The CDR3 contains 13 residues. The V segment lost 10 bases and the J segment 1 base; nucleotides outside the gene matches: 5. Germline assignment: CDR1 MNHNY and CDR2 SVGAGI (reference sequence). Libraries were prepared by immunoSEQ multiplex PCR; TCRdb keeps only in-frame clonotypes and omits some of them. The sample has fewer than 200,000 clones; roughly 92% are singletons. The chain joins TRBV6-6 to TRBJ1-1; 8 bases are a match to TRBD1. The material was CD4+ or CD8+ T cells sorted from blood, obtained in a trial of the OX40 agonist ivuxolimab. The source is an adult with an advanced solid tumor such as melanoma, head and neck, liver or kidney cancer. The CDR3 coding sequence is TGTGCCACCCAAGGGACAGGGAACACTGAAGCTTTCTTT. Translated, it gives CATQGTGNTEAFF.